The clone carrying this TCR beta chain was seen once. Its cognate antigen is unknown. Some clones are missing from TCRdb's copy, which holds only in-frame ones; the method was immunoSEQ multiplex PCR. Among 120,000 or so clones listed, about 87% were seen once. Germline loops: CDR1 LNHDA, CDR2 SQIVND (reference sequence). V lost 2 bases and J 10 bases, leaving 15 bases between the germline ends. The CDR3 runs to 15 residues. This specimen comes from a study of T cell responses to AZD1222 COVID-19 vaccine. Regarding the study as a whole: With two AZD1222 doses given, Spike-specific TCR breadth and depth both rose. Spike-spanning, vaccine-associated CD4 TCRs were dominant at 160-218 and 743-854. The sample set comprised mostly white British donors with more females, and clonal diversity was possibly underestimated. Of spike-specific TCRs, nearly half reportedly target regions left unmutated in variants.

The chain recombines TRBV19 with TRBJ1-6; a weak D match, TRBD1 (5 bases). Specimen: peripheral blood, collected on day 0 of AZD1222 vaccination. This sequence was found in an adult in good health. CDR3 DNA: TGTGCCAGTAGTATAAAAGGGGAGTTAGGATCACCCCTCCACTTT. This gives the protein CASSIKGELGSPLHF. Supplemented by reference TRBV19 and TRBJ1-6, the full variable domain reads DGGITQSPKYLFRKEGQNVTLSCEQNLNHDAMYWYRQDPGQGLRLIYYSQIVNDFQKGDIAEGYSVSREKKESFPLTVTSAQKNPTAFYLCASSIKGELGSPLHFGNGTRLTVT.